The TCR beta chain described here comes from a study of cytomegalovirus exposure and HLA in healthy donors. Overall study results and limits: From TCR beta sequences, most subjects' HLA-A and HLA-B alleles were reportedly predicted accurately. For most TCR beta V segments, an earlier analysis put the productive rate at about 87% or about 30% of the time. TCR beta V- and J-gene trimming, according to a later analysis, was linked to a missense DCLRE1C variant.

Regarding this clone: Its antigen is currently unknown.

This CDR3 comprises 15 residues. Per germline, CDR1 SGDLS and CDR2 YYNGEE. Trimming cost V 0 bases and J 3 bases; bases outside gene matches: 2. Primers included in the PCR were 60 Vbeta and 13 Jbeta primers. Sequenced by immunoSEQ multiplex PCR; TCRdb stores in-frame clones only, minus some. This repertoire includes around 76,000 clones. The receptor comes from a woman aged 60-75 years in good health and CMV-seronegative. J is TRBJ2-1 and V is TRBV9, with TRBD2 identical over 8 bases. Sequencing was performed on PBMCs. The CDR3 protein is CASSVVSGSYNEQFF. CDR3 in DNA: TGTGCCAGCAGCGTAGTCAGCGGGAGCTACAATGAGCAGTTCTTC.